The clone carrying this T cell receptor beta chain was found many times. The data were taken from a study of T-cell memory formation after mild COVID-19. CDR3 length: 13 amino acids. The germline V gene encodes CDR1 SGHDT and CDR2 YYEEEE. V gave up 0 bases and J gave up 7 bases; unmatched junction bases: 2. TCRdb re-analysed the 5' RACE reads in MiXCR, keeping a single row per CDR3 protein. The sample lists hundreds of thousands of distinct CDR3 sequences; 15% to 20% were seen once. What was sequenced was PBMCs or a T cell subset sorted from them (not recorded which). This TCR was sampled from a young man who had mild COVID-19 (a few samples of this study predate the infection). Cell type and time point are not known. This chain uses TRBV5-6 with TRBJ1-1, with 8 bases aligning to TRBD1. The CDR3 bases are TGTGCCAGCAGCTTGGGACAGGGGATTGAAGCTTTCTTT. Residues: CASSLGQGIEAFF.